In this sample, the clone carrying this T cell receptor (beta chain) turned up a few times. The record originates from a study of blood T cell repertoires in COVID-19. Profiled with immunoSEQ multiplex PCR; TCRdb holds only in-frame clones, not every one. The data show some 400,000 clones, with about 87% seen just once and 8.5% to 12% held by the top ten. The sequencing input was peripheral blood. This TCR derives from a woman younger than 45 with COVID-19, enrolled during active disease.

The chain's CDR3 is CASNSYGFEQFF. For the CDR3, the DNA is TGTGCCAGCAACTCCTACGGTTTTGAGCAGTTCTTC. The chain recombines TRBV2 with TRBJ2-1; D remains unclear. The CDR3 totals 12 residues. The germline V gene has CDR1 SNHLY and CDR2 FYNNEI. V lost 7 bases to trimming and J lost 9 bases, with 13 bases between them.